This record looks at one TCR beta chain sequence and its context. What it recognizes is unknown. Clones were sequenced by immunoSEQ multiplex PCR, and TCRdb holds only the in-frame ones, with some missing. The sample holds about 120,000 clones, 70% to 90% seen once. This sample was taken from a study of T cell responses to AZD1222 COVID-19 vaccine. On the study more broadly: Second-dose groups at about 4 or about 12 weeks were pooled.

Germline CDR1 and CDR2: SGHVS and FNYEAQ. The CDR3 consists of 12 residues. Trimming stripped 1 base from V and 5 bases from J, with 5 bases between. Study conclusions and caveats: Repertoires were obtained only post-peak T cell response. Two AZD1222 administrations were followed by greater Spike-specific TCR breadth and depth.

This TCR came from an adult in good health. The chain couples TRBV7-6 to TRBJ2-5; unclear D gene. This sample comprised peripheral blood, obtained on day 0 of AZD1222 vaccination. DNA for the CDR3: TGTGCCAGCAGCTTAGGCGCGGAGACCCAGTACTTC. This codes for CASSLGAETQYF. The whole variable domain, remainder taken from reference TRBV7-6 and TRBJ2-5, is GAGVSQSPRYKVTKRGQDVALRCDPISGHVSLYWYRQALGQGPEFLTYFNYEAQQDKSGLPNDRFSAERPEGSISTLTIQRTEQRDSAMYRCASSLGAETQYFGPGTRLLVL.